The next 15 T cell receptor beta chains were all read from a single sample in a study of vaccination effects on CD4 cells after COVID-19 (dated by TCRdb to 2022 to 2024). After less than eleven days of culture, CD4+ T cells were isolated with the EasySep CD4+ T cell isolation kit. Receptor libraries were prepared by the immunoSEQ multiplex PCR assay. TCRdb took over this immuneACCESS table, retaining in-frame rearrangements with V and J assigned. Such tables are incomplete; in checked studies, under half of the missing clones stem from an unresolved V gene, and the remainder is unexplained. The sample yields over 65,000 clones; roughly 80% were counted once. The ten top clones hold 2% to 2.5% of the sample. No antigen has been assigned to these receptors. The sample consisted of CD4+ T cells from PBMCs cultured without peptide, taken before COVID-19 vaccination. The receptors here all came from a human donor who received a COVID-19 vaccine.

This chain joins TRBV5-1 and TRBJ2-6, with D unresolved. From germline, CDR1 is SGHRS and CDR2 YFSETQ. The CDR3 consists of 14 residues. Trimming stripped 2 bases from V and 1 base from J, with 4 bases between. The CDR3 coding sequence is TGCGCCAGCAGCTTATCTTCTGGGGCCAACGTCCTGACTTTC. It translates to CASSLSSGANVLTF.

The table lists this clone with a few counts. V gene TRBV10-3 combines with J gene TRBJ1-6; 7 bases are a match to TRBD1. The CDR3 contains 15 residues. Germline CDR1 is ENHRY and CDR2 is SYGVKD. V was pared by 0 bases and J by 7 bases, with 3 bases of the junction left unmatched. For the CDR3, the DNA is TGTGCCATCAGTGAGTCGGACAGGAGAAATTCACCCCTCCACTTT. It is translated as CAISESDRRNSPLHF.

V usage is TRBV5-1 and J usage is TRBJ2-6; perhaps TRBD1 as D (5 bases). Germline V gives CDR1 SGHRS, CDR2 YFSETQ. V lost 2 bases, J lost 0 bases, and 18 bases lay in between. The CDR3 totals 19 residues. The CDR3 DNA is TGCGCCAGCAGCTTATACTACGACAGCGACAGCTCTGGGGCCAACGTCCTGACTTTC. Translating it yields CASSLYYDSDSSGANVLTF.

V and J are TRBV9 and TRBJ2-3; D is perhaps TRBD2 (6 bases). The CDR3 has 16 residues. Germline values: CDR1 SGDLS, CDR2 YYNGEE. With 4 bases removed from V and 3 bases from J, the gap between germline ends came to 18 bases. The CDR3 is CASSRVGGAVTDTQYF. CDR3 DNA sequence: TGTGCCAGCAGCCGGGTTGGAGGGGCAGTTACAGATACGCAGTATTTT.

The chain employs TRBV12-5 and TRBJ2-5; TRBD1 aligns across 8 bases. The CDR3 is made up of 15 amino acids. The V and J ends lost 7 bases and 4 bases, in that order; junction bases with no gene match: 11. Germline values: CDR1 LGHNT, CDR2 FRNRAP. This CDR3 reads CASAAGQGYSETQYF. CDR3 coding DNA: TGTGCTAGTGCCGCAGGACAGGGTTATTCAGAGACCCAGTACTTC. The full variable domain, its missing parts supplied by reference TRBV12-5 and TRBJ2-5, is DARVTQTPRHKVTEMGQEVTMRCQPILGHNTVFWYRQTMMQGLELLAYFRNRAPLDDSGMPKDRFSAEMPDATLATLKIQPSEPRDSAVYFCASAAGQGYSETQYFGPGTRLLVL.

V and J are TRBV24-1 and TRBJ2-2; possible D gene TRBD1, 7 bases. The CDR3 length is 16 residues. Per germline, CDR1 KGHDR and CDR2 SFDVKD. Trimming pared 4 bases from V and 3 bases from J, leaving 14 bases between. The CDR3 bases are TGTGCCACCAGTGACCCAGGGGGGCGAGACACCGGGGAGCTGTTTTTT. Protein sequence: CATSDPGGRDTGELFF.

V is TRBV11-2 and J is TRBJ1-1; the D gene is possibly TRBD1 (5 bases). Between the trimmed V and J ends, which lost 0 bases and 6 bases, there was a span of 14 bases. CDR1 and CDR2 (germline): SGHAT, FQNNGV. This CDR3 contains 15 residues. The CDR3 DNA reads as TGTGCCAGCAGCTTAGAGCCCCGGGGGGGGTCTGAAGCTTTCTTT. It encodes CASSLEPRGGSEAFF.

The chain is built from TRBV11-2 and TRBJ2-4; D is ambiguous. The germline V and J ends were trimmed by 1 base and 6 bases, with 7 bases remaining between them. This CDR3 contains 13 residues. Germline V CDR1 and CDR2: SGHAT, FQNNGV. The CDR3 DNA reads as TGTGCCAGCAGCTTAGGGGGTTTAAACATTCAGTACTTC. It translates to CASSLGGLNIQYF.

The chain is built from TRBV18 and TRBJ1-6; D is possibly TRBD1 (5 bases). In germline, CDR1 is KGHSH, CDR2 LQKENI. This CDR3 has 14 amino acids. V lost 6 bases and J 10 bases, leaving 16 bases between the germline ends. The CDR3: CASSPGGNHSPLHF. The CDR3 DNA sequence: TGTGCCAGCTCTCCGGGGGGGAACCACTCACCCCTCCACTTT. The full variable domain, rest sourced from reference TRBV18 and TRBJ1-6, is NAGVMQNPRHLVRRRGQEARLRCSPMKGHSHVYWYRQLPEEGLKFMVYLQKENIIDESGMPKERFSAEFPKEGPSILRIQQVVRGDSAAYFCASSPGGNHSPLHFGNGTRLTVT.

V usage is TRBV7-8 and J usage is TRBJ1-3, with D unclear. V was shortened by 1 base and J by 0 bases, with 7 bases between the two germline ends. CDR3 size: 15 residues. Germline CDR1 and CDR2: SGHVS and FQNEAQ. The CDR3: CASSLVRDSGNTIYF. CDR3 coding DNA: TGTGCCAGCAGCTTAGTGAGAGACTCTGGAAACACCATATATTTT.

The CDR3 nucleotides read TGTGCCAGCCGGAGCAGGGGCAAGGACATTCAGTACTTC. Translating gives CASRSRGKDIQYF. The chain couples TRBV27 to TRBJ2-4, with D possibly TRBD1 on 6 matching bases. Germline V lookup: CDR1 MNHEY, CDR2 SMNVEV (reference sequence). The CDR3 is 13 residues long. V was pared by 8 bases and J by 8 bases, with 16 bases between.

V usage is TRBV6-4 and J usage is TRBJ1-2; a weak D match, TRBD1 (6 bases). The CDR3 loop spans 13 amino acids. Germline CDR1 reads MRHNA; CDR2 reads SNTAGT. V was shortened by 5 bases and J by 4 bases, with 11 bases between the two germline ends. Here the CDR3 DNA reads TGTGCCAGCAGTAACAGGGAGGGCTATGGCTACACCTTC. Residues: CASSNREGYGYTF.

This clone came up once. CDR3 sequence: CASSWGRPGGANVLTF. The CDR3, as DNA: TGTGCCAGCAGCTGGGGACGTCCTGGGGGGGCCAACGTCCTGACTTTC. V gene TRBV7-3 combines with J gene TRBJ2-6; D could derive from TRBD1 or TRBD2 (5 bases each). V lost 4 bases and J 4 bases, leaving 14 bases between the germline ends. Per germline, CDR1 SGHTA and CDR2 FQGTGA. The CDR3 sequence is 16 residues long.

The V gene is TRBV10-3, the J gene TRBJ2-5; D uncertain. The CDR3 totals 12 residues. Germline V gene lookup returns CDR1 ENHRY and CDR2 SYGVKD. Deletions cut 0 bases from V and 5 bases from J, with 4 bases between. CDR3 region: CAISESKETQYF. In DNA, the CDR3 is TGTGCCATCAGTGAGTCGAAGGAGACCCAGTACTTC.

This clone was detected only a few times. The V gene is TRBV28, the J gene TRBJ2-2; D is ambiguous. This CDR3 spans 12 amino acids. CDR1 and CDR2 (germline): MDHEN, SYDVKM. V lost 5 bases to trimming and J lost 4 bases, with 5 bases between them. CDR3 in amino acids: CASSVSTGELFF. DNA of the CDR3: TGTGCCAGCAGTGTCTCCACCGGGGAGCTGTTTTTT.